This T cell receptor (beta chain) was sequenced during a study of technical replicates of blood from a handful of donors. TCRdb keeps only in-frame clones here, not all; method: immunoSEQ multiplex PCR. There are 85,000 to 100,000 clones in the sample; just under 95% occur only once, and roughly 0.26% lies in the top ten. V was clipped by 5 bases and J by 5 bases, with 19 bases between them. This CDR3 is built from 16 residues. The germline V gene encodes CDR1 MDHEN and CDR2 SYDVKM. Sequenced sample: T cells isolated from PBMCs. The source is a human donor in good health. V gene TRBV28 combines with J gene TRBJ1-3; maybe TRBD1 (6 bases). CDR3: CASSPRTGKARNTIYF. For the CDR3, the DNA is TGTGCCAGCAGTCCACGTACAGGGAAAGCGAGAAACACCATATATTTT. Using reference TRBV28 and TRBJ1-3 for the parts outside the CDR3, the full variable domain is DVKVTQSSRYLVKRTGEKVFLECVQDMDHENMFWYRQDPGLGLRLIYFSYDVKMKEKGDIPEGYSVSREKKERFSLILESASTNQTSMYLCASSPRTGKARNTIYFGEGSWLTVV.